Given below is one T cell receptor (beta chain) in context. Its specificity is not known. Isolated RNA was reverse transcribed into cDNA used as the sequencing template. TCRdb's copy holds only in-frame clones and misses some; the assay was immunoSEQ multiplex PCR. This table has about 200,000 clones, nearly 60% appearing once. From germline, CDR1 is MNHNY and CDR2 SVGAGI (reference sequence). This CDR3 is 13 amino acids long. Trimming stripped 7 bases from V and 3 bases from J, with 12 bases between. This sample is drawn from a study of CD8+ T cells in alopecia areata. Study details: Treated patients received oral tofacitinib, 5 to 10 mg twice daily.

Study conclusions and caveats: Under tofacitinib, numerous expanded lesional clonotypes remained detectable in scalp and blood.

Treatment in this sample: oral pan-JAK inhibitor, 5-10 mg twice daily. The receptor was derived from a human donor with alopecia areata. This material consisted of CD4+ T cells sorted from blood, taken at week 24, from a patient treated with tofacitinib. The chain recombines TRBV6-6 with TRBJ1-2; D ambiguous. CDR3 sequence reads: CASTPTLYYGYTF. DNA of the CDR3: TGTGCCAGCACCCCCACACTCTACTATGGCTACACCTTC.